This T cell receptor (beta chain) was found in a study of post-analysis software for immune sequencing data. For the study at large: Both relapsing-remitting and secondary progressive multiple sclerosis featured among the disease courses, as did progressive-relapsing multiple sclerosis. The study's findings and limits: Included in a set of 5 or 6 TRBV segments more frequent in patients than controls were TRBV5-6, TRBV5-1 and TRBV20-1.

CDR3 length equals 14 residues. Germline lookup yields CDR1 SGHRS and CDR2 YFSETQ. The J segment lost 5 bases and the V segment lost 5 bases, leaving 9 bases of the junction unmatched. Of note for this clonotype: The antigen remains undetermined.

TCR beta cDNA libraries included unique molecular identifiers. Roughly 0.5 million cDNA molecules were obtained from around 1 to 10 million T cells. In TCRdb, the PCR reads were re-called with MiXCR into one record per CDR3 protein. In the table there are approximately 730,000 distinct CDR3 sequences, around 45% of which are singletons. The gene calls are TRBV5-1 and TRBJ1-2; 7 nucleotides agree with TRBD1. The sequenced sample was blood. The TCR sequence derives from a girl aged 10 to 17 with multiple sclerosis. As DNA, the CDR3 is TGCGCCAGCAGACCGGGACAGAACCTATATGGCTACACCTTC. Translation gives CASRPGQNLYGYTF.